This record concerns one T cell receptor beta chain sequence. Its cognate antigen is unknown. The sample is drawn from a study of T cells after yellow fever vaccination. Study results and limitations: Boosting was followed by the reappearance of most primary-vaccination clones (roughly 96% CD4, 70% to 90% CD8).

Via MiXCR, TCRdb re-called the 5' RACE reads, giving one row per CDR3 protein. The table lists some 400,000 distinct CDR3 sequences, over 15% of them singletons. CDR1 and CDR2 from the germline V gene are SGHDN and FVKESK. The CDR3 extends over 17 amino acids. J lost 3 bases, V lost 3 bases, and 8 bases had no gene match. V gene TRBV14 combines with J gene TRBJ2-2, with 9 bases fitting TRBD2. This material consisted of PBMCs, taken before the yellow fever booster vaccination. The TCR sequence derives from a man aged 18-30 years who received the YFV17D yellow fever vaccine. The CDR3 loop is CASSQDSLAGYTGELFF. CDR3 in DNA: TGTGCCAGCAGCCAGGACTCCCTAGCGGGATACACCGGGGAGCTGTTTTTT.